These T cell receptor beta chains were read from a single sample in a study of cytomegalovirus exposure and HLA in healthy donors. The assay was immunoSEQ multiplex PCR, and TCRdb's table has in-frame clones only and misses some. The sample records about 89,000 clones, around four fifths being singletons. Sequencing was done on a sample of PBMCs. These receptors originate from a male donor in good health and CMV-seronegative. Both conserved end residues are part of each CDR3. D genes are given only for firm matches. The listing skips clone size in some rows; elsewhere it reads once, few, many or a size class.

clone_size d_call j_call v_call cdr3_aa cdr3_nt
NA TRBD2 TRBJ2-5 TRBV5-1 CASSGGRGGQETQYF TGCGCCAGCAGCGGAGGGCGGGGGGGCCAGGAGACCCAGTACTTC
NA TRBD2 TRBJ2-1 TRBV4-3 CASSQAGTTRATEQFF TGCGCCAGCAGCCAGGCCGGGACTACTAGGGCCACTGAGCAGTTCTTC
NA NA TRBJ2-3 TRBV10-1 CASSVGRDTQYF TGCGCCAGCAGTGTTGGTCGGGATACGCAGTATTTT
NA TRBD1 TRBJ1-2 TRBV7-9 CASSLGQGFGYTF TGTGCCAGCAGCTTGGGACAGGGGTTCGGCTACACCTTC
NA NA TRBJ2-3 TRBV9 CASSVVDRSTDTQYF TGTGCCAGCAGCGTAGTCGACAGGTCCACAGATACGCAGTATTTT
NA TRBD1 TRBJ1-1 TRBV19 CASSRQGAVNTEAFF TGTGCCAGTAGTAGGCAGGGGGCGGTGAACACTGAAGCTTTCTTT
once TRBD1 TRBJ1-2 TRBV2 CASSLVKQGINYGYTF TGTGCCAGCAGCCTTGTTAAACAGGGGATTAACTATGGCTACACCTTC
NA TRBD1 TRBJ2-5 TRBV5-1 CASSFTGVRETQYF TGCGCCAGCAGCTTTACAGGGGTCCGGGAGACCCAGTACTTC
NA NA TRBJ1-1 TRBV7-2 CASSPVGLMDTEAFF TGTGCCAGCAGCCCCGTGGGGCTTATGGACACTGAAGCTTTCTTT
NA NA TRBJ2-5 TRBV7-2 CASSLAEGGTQYF TGTGCCAGCAGCTTAGCGGAGGGAGGGACCCAGTACTTC
NA NA TRBJ1-2 TRBV2 CGSGENYGYTF TGTGGATCAGGGGAGAACTATGGCTACACCTTC
NA TRBD1 TRBJ1-2 TRBV6-5 CASSNRDRVYGYTF TGTGCCAGCAGTAACCGGGACAGGGTGTACGGCTACACCTTC
NA NA TRBJ2-5 TRBV28 CASGGTEETQYF TGTGCCAGCGGGGGCACCGAAGAGACCCAGTACTTC
NA TRBD1 TRBJ2-3 TRBV9 CASSVGGTGGGGDTQYF TGTGCCAGCAGCGTAGGGGGAACAGGGGGCGGAGGGGATACGCAGTATTTT
NA TRBD1 TRBJ1-2 TRBV7-2 CASSPTGGYGYTF TGTGCCAGCAGCCCGACAGGGGGCTATGGCTACACCTTC
NA NA TRBJ1-5 TRBV6-6 CASSYSTVNQPQHF TGTGCCAGCAGTTACTCGACAGTCAATCAGCCCCAGCATTTT
NA NA TRBJ1-5 TRBV12-5 CASGLEAGQPQHF TGTGCTAGTGGTTTGGAAGCGGGTCAGCCCCAGCATTTT
NA TRBD1 TRBJ1-2 TRBV18 CASSQDRSYGYTF TGTGCCAGCTCACAGGACAGGAGCTATGGCTACACCTTC
NA NA TRBJ1-1 TRBV7-2 CASSIPLGGSSTEAFF TGTGCCAGCAGCATCCCGCTTGGCGGTTCGAGCACTGAAGCTTTCTTT
once NA TRBJ2-7 TRBV7-2 CASSWLTSLSFEQYF TGTGCCAGCAGCTGGCTGACTAGTCTTTCCTTCGAGCAGTACTTC
NA TRBD1 TRBJ2-7 TRBV4-1 CASSHPTGLYEQYF TGCGCCAGCAGTCACCCGACAGGGCTGTACGAGCAGTACTTC
NA NA TRBJ2-4 TRBV7-2 CASSLGGGIKGGNIQYF TGTGCCAGCAGCTTAGGTGGGGGGATCAAAGGAGGGAACATTCAGTACTTC
NA NA TRBJ2-7 TRBV2 CASSEQRSYEQYF TGTGCCAGCAGTGAACAGCGGTCCTACGAGCAGTACTTC
NA NA TRBJ1-1 TRBV4-3 CASSQEVRQAGAFF TGCGCCAGCAGCCAAGAAGTTAGACAGGCCGGGGCTTTCTTT
NA TRBD1 TRBJ1-2 TRBV5-6 CASSLGDRAHGYTF TGTGCCAGCAGCTTGGGCGACAGGGCTCATGGCTACACCTTC
NA NA TRBJ2-5 TRBV7-9 CASSFSVSTETQYF TGTGCCAGCAGCTTTTCCGTGAGTACGGAGACCCAGTACTTC
NA TRBD1 TRBJ1-1 TRBV19 CASSTGGQGQGEAFF TGTGCCAGTAGTACCGGGGGACAGGGGCAAGGTGAAGCTTTCTTT
NA NA TRBJ1-1 TRBV11-3 CASSSTPTSWEAFF TGTGCCAGCAGCTCTACCCCTACGTCCTGGGAAGCTTTCTTT
NA TRBD2 TRBJ2-4 TRBV13 CASTQRGGKNIQYF TGTGCCAGCACCCAGCGGGGTGGCAAAAACATTCAGTACTTC
NA TRBD1 TRBJ2-2 TRBV18 CASSLQGANTGELFF TGTGCCAGCTCACTACAGGGGGCAAACACCGGGGAGCTGTTTTTT
few NA TRBJ1-1 TRBV10-1 CASSESAGNTEAFF TGCGCCAGCAGTGAGTCTGCGGGGAACACTGAAGCTTTCTTT
NA TRBD1 TRBJ2-7 TRBV7-2 CASSAWTGQDSYEQYF TGTGCCAGCAGCGCCTGGACAGGGCAAGACTCCTACGAGCAGTACTTC
few TRBD1 TRBJ1-2 TRBV9 CASSVDPTGVYGYTF TGTGCCAGCAGCGTAGACCCTACAGGGGTCTATGGCTACACCTTC
NA NA TRBJ1-1 TRBV6-5 CASSLDFSNTEAFF TGTGCCAGCAGTTTGGACTTTTCAAACACTGAAGCTTTCTTT
NA TRBD1 TRBJ1-2 TRBV4-3 CASSQSRTGAYGYTF TGCGCCAGCAGCCAATCCCGGACAGGGGCCTATGGCTACACCTTC
NA NA TRBJ2-7 TRBV7-3 CASSRSDKEEQYF TGTGCCAGCAGCCGATCGGACAAAGAAGAGCAGTACTTC